This T cell receptor (beta chain) was sequenced for a study of cytomegalovirus exposure and HLA in healthy donors. Study-level background: In a later analysis, the 90 to 150 validation repertoires were reported to have used the same platform as the roughly 610 first-cohort repertoires.

Separate from the roughly 670-subject first cohort, the 120-subject validation cohort was the one that the donors belonged to. Trimming cost V 4 bases and J 4 bases; bases outside gene matches: 3. This CDR3 region has 13 residues. The germline V gene has CDR1 PRHDT and CDR2 FYEKMQ (reference sequence). General observations from the study: Many donors shared some public TCRs, even though most TCR sequences were rare. The authors confirmed in vitro that a few CMV-associated chains were specific for CMV antigens.

This clone was picked up one time. No antigen is known for it. Sequenced by immunoSEQ multiplex PCR; TCRdb stores in-frame clones only, minus some. The sample contains roughly 140,000 clones, 85% to 90% of which appear only once. Sequencing input: PBMCs. This chain links TRBV13 with TRBJ1-2; 7 bases line up with TRBD1. The sequence derives from a man aged 18-30 years in good health and CMV-seropositive. The CDR3 sequence: CASSYRDSYGYTF. As DNA, the CDR3 is TGTGCCAGCAGCTACCGGGACAGCTATGGCTACACCTTC.